Each of the 10 T cell receptor beta chains below was sequenced from the same sample in a study of blood T cells in healthy people across ages. A sample-barcoded 5' primer and a J-beta primer mix were used in a second PCR of about 7 to 12 cycles. TCRdb ran MiXCR on the 5' RACE reads and lists one entry per CDR3 protein. The table shows approximately 730,000 distinct CDR3 sequences, with approximately 55% occurring only once. The sample taken for sequencing was blood. The receptors originated from a man older than 75 in good health.

This rearrangement joins TRBV3-1 to TRBJ1-1; TRBD1 matches at 10 bases. Germline V CDR1 and CDR2: LGHDT, YNNKEL (reference sequence). The CDR3 extends over 17 amino acids. V lost 5 bases to trimming and J lost 4 bases; unmatched junction nucleotides: 13. The CDR3 reads CASSSYSGTGDRTEAFF. As DNA, the CDR3 is TGTGCCAGCAGCTCATATTCCGGGACAGGGGACCGCACTGAAGCTTTCTTT.

This sequence joins TRBV5-1 and TRBJ2-4; 7 bases are a match to TRBD2. The DNA end favors TRBJ2-7, so the J call may be wrong. Germline-derived CDR1 and CDR2 are SGHRS and YFSETQ. There are 16 residues in the CDR3. CDR3 nucleotide sequence: TGCGCCAGCAGCTTGGCCACAGCGGGGACCTTCTACGAGCAGTACTTC. As protein: CASSLATAGTFYEQYF.

This clonotype was observed at least ten times. The chain carries TRBV29-1 and TRBJ2-1, with D unresolved. This CDR3 region has 11 residues. CDR1 SQVTM and CDR2 ANQGSEA come from the germline V gene. Trimming shortened V by 4 bases and J by 7 bases, and 8 bases separated the two germline ends. The CDR3: CSVVSANEQFF. The CDR3 DNA reads TGCAGCGTTGTGTCCGCGAATGAGCAGTTCTTC.

This clonotype turned up a few times. The chain is built from TRBV6-5 and TRBJ2-7; D is unclear. The CDR3 runs 14 residues. The V end lost 2 bases, the J end lost 4 bases, and 12 bases lay between the germline ends. Germline-derived CDR1 and CDR2 are MNHEY and SVGAGI. In DNA, the CDR3 is TGTGCCAGCAGTTACGATCCCCCACCATACGAGCAGTACTTC. It is translated as CASSYDPPPYEQYF.

The chain is built from TRBV27 and TRBJ2-7, with 16 bases matching TRBD2. Germline loops: CDR1 MNHEY, CDR2 SMNVEV (reference sequence). The CDR3 totals 15 residues. The V gene end was trimmed by 5 bases and the J gene end by 7 bases; junction bases not matched to a gene: 5. DNA of the CDR3: TGTGCCAGCAGTACCGGGACTAGCGGGAGGGGGGAGCAGTACTTC. Protein sequence: CASSTGTSGRGEQYF.

The CDR3 DNA reads TGTGCCAGCAGTGACGAGGCGGGAGTCTCCTACAATGAGCAGTTCTTC. Protein: CASSDEAGVSYNEQFF. The chain carries TRBV2 and TRBJ2-1; 7 positions match TRBD2. Germline CDR1 SNHLY, CDR2 FYNNEI. The ends lost 3 bases at V and 0 bases at J; junction bases unmatched: 5. The length of the CDR3 is 16 residues.

The chain uses TRBV9 and TRBJ1-2; D is ambiguous. The CDR3 has 11 amino acids. CDR1 is SGDLS and CDR2 is YYNGEE in the germline V gene. With 0 bases removed from V and 7 bases from J, the gap between germline ends came to 4 bases. CDR3 sequence reads: CASSVASGYTF. The DNA of the CDR3 is TGTGCCAGCAGCGTAGCTTCTGGCTACACCTTC. The complete variable domain, with remaining parts taken from reference TRBV9 and TRBJ1-2, reads DSGVTQTPKHLITATGQRVTLRCSPRSGDLSVYWYQQSLDQGLQFLIQYYNGEERAKGNILERFSAQQFPDLHSELNLSSLELGDSALYFCASSVASGYTFGSGTRLTVV.

V and J are TRBV12-3 or TRBV12-4 and TRBJ2-7; D unresolved. The V gene lost 3 bases and the J gene lost 6 bases, with 12 bases spanning the gap. This CDR3 has 13 amino acids. DNA of the CDR3: TGTGCCAGCAGTTTGAGGCCGGGCGGCGAGCAGTACTTC. This sequence encodes CASSLRPGGEQYF.

The chain uses TRBV3-1 and TRBJ2-5; no firm D call. The J call may not be correct, given that the DNA end is closer to TRBJ2-7. The length of the CDR3 is 14 residues. Germline V gene data show CDR1 as LGHDT and CDR2 as YNNKEL (reference sequence). CDR3 nucleotide sequence: TGTGCCAGCAGCCAAGATATAGCCGGCTACGAGCAGTACTTC. It translates to CASSQDIAGYEQYF.

This clonotype was observed a handful of times. The chain uses TRBV9 and TRBJ2-3, with TRBD2 matching over 7 bases. Germline values: CDR1 SGDLS, CDR2 YYNGEE. V lost 3 bases to trimming and J lost 1 base; unmatched junction nucleotides: 8. CDR3 size: 16 residues. The CDR3, as DNA: TGTGCCAGCAGCGCCCCCACGCTAGCGGGCACAGATACGCAGTATTTT. It yields the protein CASSAPTLAGTDTQYF.